Listed below are T cell receptor beta chains from one sample, sequenced in a study of T-cell memory formation after mild COVID-19. TCRdb independently ran MiXCR on the 5' RACE reads; one entry per CDR3 protein. Counted here are tens of thousands of distinct CDR3 sequences, about 16% occurring once; the ten biggest clones make up 1.4%. The sequenced sample was PBMCs or a T cell subset sorted from them (not recorded which). These receptors were obtained from an adult who had mild COVID-19 (a few samples of this study predate the infection). Cell type and time point are not known. CDR3s include the opening cysteine and the closing phenylalanine or tryptophan. Fields, in order: V gene, J gene, clone size, D gene, CDR3 protein, CDR3 DNA. The D gene is left open where the match is weak. Clone size is stated in some rows and not others, as once, few, many or a class when expanded.

>TRBV5-1|TRBJ1-2|many|-
CASSLGVGQARGYTF
TGCGCCAGCAGCTTGGGTGTCGGGCAGGCGCGCGGCTACACCTTC
>TRBV7-2|TRBJ2-1|many|TRBD2
CASSLAGGLAGVGKFF
TGTGCCAGCAGCTTAGCGGGGGGACTAGCGGGAGTTGGAAAGTTCTTC
>TRBV4-3|TRBJ2-1|many|TRBD2
CASSRTGLAAEQFF
TGCGCCAGCAGCCGAACGGGACTAGCGGCCGAGCAGTTCTTC
>TRBV18|TRBJ2-7|many|-
CASSRGGEYEQYF
TGTGCCAGCTCACGGGGGGGCGAATACGAGCAGTACTTC
>TRBV5-1|TRBJ1-2|many|-
CASSVSSRDGPRNGYTF
TGCGCCAGCAGCGTGAGCAGCCGGGACGGACCTAGAAATGGCTACACCTTC
>TRBV24-1|TRBJ2-1|many|-
CATERYNEQFF
TGTGCCACCGAAAGGTACAATGAGCAGTTCTTC
>TRBV4-2|TRBJ2-3|many|-
CASSQVRSFGTDTQYF
TGTGCCAGCAGCCAAGTTCGGAGTTTCGGCACAGATACGCAGTATTTT
>TRBV7-2|TRBJ2-7|many|TRBD2
CASSLLPVTSGRRNYEQYF
TGTGCCAGCAGCTTATTACCCGTGACTAGCGGGAGGCGCAACTACGAGCAGTACTTC
>TRBV25-1|TRBJ2-7|many|-
CASSNAQVREQYF
TGTGCCAGCAGTAACGCACAGGTACGCGAGCAGTACTTC
>TRBV6-2/TRBV6-3|TRBJ2-2|-|TRBD1
CASSFNSGQGTGELFF
TGTGCCAGCAGCTTTAACTCGGGACAGGGGACCGGGGAGCTGTTTTTT
>TRBV15|TRBJ2-4|medium-sized|TRBD1
CATSSEKQGFLEYF
TGTGCCACCAGCAGTGAAAAACAGGGGTTCTTGGAGTACTTC